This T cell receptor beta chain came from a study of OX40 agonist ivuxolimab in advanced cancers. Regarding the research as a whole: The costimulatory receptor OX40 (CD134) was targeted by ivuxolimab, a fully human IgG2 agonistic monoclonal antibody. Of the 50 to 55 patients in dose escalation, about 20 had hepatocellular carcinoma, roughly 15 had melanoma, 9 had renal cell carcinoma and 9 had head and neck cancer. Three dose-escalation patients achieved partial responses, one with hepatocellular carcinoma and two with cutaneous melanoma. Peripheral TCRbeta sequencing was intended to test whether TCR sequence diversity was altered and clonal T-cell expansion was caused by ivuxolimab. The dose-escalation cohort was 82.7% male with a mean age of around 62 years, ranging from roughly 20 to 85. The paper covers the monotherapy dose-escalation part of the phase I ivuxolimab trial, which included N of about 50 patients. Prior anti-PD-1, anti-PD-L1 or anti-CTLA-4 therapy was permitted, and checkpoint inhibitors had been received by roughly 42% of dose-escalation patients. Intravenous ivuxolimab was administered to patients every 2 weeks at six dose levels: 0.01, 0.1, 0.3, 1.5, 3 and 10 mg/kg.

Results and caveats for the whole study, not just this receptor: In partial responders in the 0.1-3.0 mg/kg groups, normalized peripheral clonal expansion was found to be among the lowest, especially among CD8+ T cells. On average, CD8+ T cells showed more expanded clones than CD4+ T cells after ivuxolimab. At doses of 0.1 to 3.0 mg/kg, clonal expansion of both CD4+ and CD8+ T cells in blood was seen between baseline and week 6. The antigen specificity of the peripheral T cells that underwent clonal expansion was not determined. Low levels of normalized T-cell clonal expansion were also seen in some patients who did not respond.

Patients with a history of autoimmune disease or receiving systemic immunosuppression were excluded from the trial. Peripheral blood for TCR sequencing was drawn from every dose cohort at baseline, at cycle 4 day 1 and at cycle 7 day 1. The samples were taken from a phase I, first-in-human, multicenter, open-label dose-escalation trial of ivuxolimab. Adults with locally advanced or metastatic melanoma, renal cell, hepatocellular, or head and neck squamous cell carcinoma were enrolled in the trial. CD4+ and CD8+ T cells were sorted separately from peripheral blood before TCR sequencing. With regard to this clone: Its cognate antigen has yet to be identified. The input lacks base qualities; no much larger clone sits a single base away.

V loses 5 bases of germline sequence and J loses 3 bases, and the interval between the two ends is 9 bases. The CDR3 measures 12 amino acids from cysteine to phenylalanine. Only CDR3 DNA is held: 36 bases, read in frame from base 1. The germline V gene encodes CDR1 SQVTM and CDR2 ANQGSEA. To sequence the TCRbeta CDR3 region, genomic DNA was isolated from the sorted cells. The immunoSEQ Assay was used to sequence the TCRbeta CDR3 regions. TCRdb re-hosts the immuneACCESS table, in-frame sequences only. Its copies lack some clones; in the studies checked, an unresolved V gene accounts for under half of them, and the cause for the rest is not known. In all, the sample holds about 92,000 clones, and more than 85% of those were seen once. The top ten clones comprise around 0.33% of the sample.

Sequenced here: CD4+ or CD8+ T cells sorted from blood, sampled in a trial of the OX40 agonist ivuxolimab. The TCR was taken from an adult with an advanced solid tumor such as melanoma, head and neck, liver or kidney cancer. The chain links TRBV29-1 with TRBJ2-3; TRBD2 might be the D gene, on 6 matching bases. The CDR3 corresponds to CSVRAGTDTQYF. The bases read TGCAGCGTTCGGGCGGGGACAGATACGCAGTATTTT.